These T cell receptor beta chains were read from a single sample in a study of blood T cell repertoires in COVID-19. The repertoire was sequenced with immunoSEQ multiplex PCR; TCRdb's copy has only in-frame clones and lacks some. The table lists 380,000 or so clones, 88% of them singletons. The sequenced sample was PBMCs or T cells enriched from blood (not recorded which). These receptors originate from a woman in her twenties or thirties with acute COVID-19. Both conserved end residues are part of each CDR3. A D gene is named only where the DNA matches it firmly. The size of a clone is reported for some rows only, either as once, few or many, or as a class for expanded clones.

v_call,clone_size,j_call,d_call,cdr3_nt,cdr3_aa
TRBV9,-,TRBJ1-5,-,TGTGCCAGCAGCCGGGGTAGCAATCAGCCCCAGCATTTT,CASSRGSNQPQHF
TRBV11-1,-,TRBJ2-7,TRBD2,TGTGCCAGCAGTCCACTAGCGGGGGACTACGAGCAGTACTTC,CASSPLAGDYEQYF
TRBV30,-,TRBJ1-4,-,TGTGCCTGGAGTGGCAACCAGCGACTGTTTTTT,CAWSGNQRLFF
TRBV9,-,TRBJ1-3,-,TGTGCCAGCAGCGTAGAACAGGTCTCTGGAAACACCATATATTTT,CASSVEQVSGNTIYF
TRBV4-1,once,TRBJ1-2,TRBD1,TGCGCCAGCAGCCCCTCCGGGACAGGGAAAAACTATGGCTACACCTTC,CASSPSGTGKNYGYTF
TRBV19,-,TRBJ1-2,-,TGTGCCAGTAGCACCTCTGGAGGGGCCACATATGGCTACACCTTC,CASSTSGGATYGYTF
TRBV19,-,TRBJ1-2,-,TGTGCCAGTACCCAAACGGAGGGTATGGGGTTGGGCTACACCTTC,CASTQTEGMGLGYTF
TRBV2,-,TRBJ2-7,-,TGTGCCAGCACTCTGGACAGCCGTGCGTACGAGCAGTACTTC,CASTLDSRAYEQYF
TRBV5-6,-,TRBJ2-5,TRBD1,TGTGCCAGCAGCTTTCGTTGGGACAGGGACGAGACCCAGTACTTC,CASSFRWDRDETQYF
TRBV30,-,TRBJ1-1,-,TGTGCCTGGAGTGAGGGGGGAGGGACTGAAGCTTTCTTT,CAWSEGGGTEAFF
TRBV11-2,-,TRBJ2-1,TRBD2,TGTGCCAGCAGGAGGATTAGCGGGGGGGCCAGCTCTGAGCAGTTCTTC,CASRRISGGASSEQFF
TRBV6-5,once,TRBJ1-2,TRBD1,TGTGCCAGCAACCAGGGGGCGCAAAGCTATGGCTACACCTTC,CASNQGAQSYGYTF
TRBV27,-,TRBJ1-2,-,TGTGCCAGCAGTTTGGGCGGGAATGGCTACACCTTC,CASSLGGNGYTF
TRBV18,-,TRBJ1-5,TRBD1,TGTGCCAGCTCACCGCGTGACAGGGGCGCGAGCAATCAGCCCCAGCATTTT,CASSPRDRGASNQPQHF
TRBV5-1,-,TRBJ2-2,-,TGCGCCAGCAGCTTGCCCGGGGGGAACACCGGGGAGCTGTTTTTT,CASSLPGGNTGELFF
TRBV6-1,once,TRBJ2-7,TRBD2,TGTGCCAGCAGTGAAGCCCTAGCGGGGGGGCAGTTCGAGCAGTACTTC,CASSEALAGGQFEQYF
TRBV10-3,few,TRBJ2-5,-,TGTGCCATCCAAGGGAGCAGGAAAGAGACCCAGTACTTC,CAIQGSRKETQYF
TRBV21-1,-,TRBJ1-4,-,TGTGCCAGCAGCACGGACAGACCATTTAATGAAAAACTGTTTTTT,CASSTDRPFNEKLFF
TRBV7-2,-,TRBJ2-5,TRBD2,TGTGCCAGCAGCCCGGGACTAGCCGGTTGGCGAGAGACCCAGTACTTC,CASSPGLAGWRETQYF
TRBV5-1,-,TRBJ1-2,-,TGCGCCAGCAGCTTGGCGGGGGAGGGCTACACCTTC,CASSLAGEGYTF
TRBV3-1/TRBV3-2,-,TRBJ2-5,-,TGTGCCAGCTTGCGCTTTTCGGGGGAGACCCAGTACTTC,CASLRFSGETQYF
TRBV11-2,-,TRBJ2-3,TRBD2,TGTGCCAGCAGCTTAATCGGACTAGCTAGCACAGATACGCAGTATTTT,CASSLIGLASTDTQYF